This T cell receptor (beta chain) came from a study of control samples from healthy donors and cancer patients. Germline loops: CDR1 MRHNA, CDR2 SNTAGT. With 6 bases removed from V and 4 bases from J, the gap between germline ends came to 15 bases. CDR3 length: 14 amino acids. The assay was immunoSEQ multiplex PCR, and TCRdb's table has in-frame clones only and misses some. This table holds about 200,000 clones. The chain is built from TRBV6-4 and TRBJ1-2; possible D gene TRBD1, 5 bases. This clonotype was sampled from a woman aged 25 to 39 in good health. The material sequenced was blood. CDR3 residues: CASRGGEGLYGYTF. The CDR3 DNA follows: TGTGCCAGCAGGGGTGGAGAGGGACTCTATGGCTACACCTTC.